Listed below are T cell receptor beta chains from one sample, sequenced in a study of T cells in Graves' hyperthyroidism and ophthalmopathy. MiXCR, applied by TCRdb to the multiplex PCR reads, yields one record per CDR3 protein. The top ten clones hold around a third of a sample with more than 300,000 distinct CDR3 sequences, 15% to 20% of them seen once. The specimen was blood. The receptors come from a woman aged 30 to 39 with Graves' hyperthyroidism that later progressed to Graves' ophthalmopathy. The conserved cysteine and the conserved F or W are not part of the CDR3 here.

CDR3: ASSTSGNTGELF
J: TRBJ2-2
V: TRBV7-9

CDR3: ATSRWGGGGSYNEQF
J: TRBJ2-1
V: TRBV15

CDR3: ASSSRQFTHF
J: TRBJ1-1
V: TRBV13

CDR3: ASSLEFGELF
J: TRBJ2-2
V: TRBV5-1

CDR3: ASSFRPDRGRGTEAF
J: TRBJ1-1
V: TRBV27

CDR3: ASSLGDGVVEQF
J: TRBJ2-1
V: TRBV7-9

CDR3: ASSLGGVAGNTIY
J: TRBJ1-3
V: TRBV11-2

CDR3: ASSSGSDNEQF
J: TRBJ2-1
V: TRBV12-3/TRBV12-4

CDR3: ASSPGQGRQF
J: TRBJ2-1
V: TRBV7-2

CDR3: ASSRAGPYNEQF
J: TRBJ2-1
V: TRBV14

CDR3: ATHQMTGGKSSYEQY
J: TRBJ2-7
V: TRBV28

CDR3: ASSGFIGYGYT
J: TRBJ1-2
V: TRBV19

CDR3: ATSADVVMGEQY
J: TRBJ2-7
V: TRBV24-1

CDR3: SVEGSGTTSADTQY
J: TRBJ2-3
V: TRBV29-1

CDR3: ASSPGQGGRYT
J: TRBJ1-2
V: TRBV11-2

CDR3: ASSQVASGRFEQY
J: TRBJ2-7
V: TRBV3-1

CDR3: ASSMLAGSSGANVLT
J: TRBJ2-6
V: TRBV27

CDR3: ASSSPGAVPSTDTQY
J: TRBJ2-3
V: TRBV27

CDR3: ASRAAGGHQPQH
J: TRBJ1-5
V: TRBV19

CDR3: ASTRTGQFNQPQH
J: TRBJ1-5
V: TRBV6-2/TRBV6-3

CDR3: ASSLRGTSQIYEQY
J: TRBJ2-7
V: TRBV27

CDR3: ASTYGLDLRETQY
J: TRBJ2-5
V: TRBV9

CDR3: ASRATSGQSSYNEQF
J: TRBJ2-1
V: TRBV6-2/TRBV6-3

CDR3: ASSHLAGGRNEQF
J: TRBJ2-1
V: TRBV6-1

CDR3: AGSQAAEAF
J: TRBJ1-1
V: TRBV6-2/TRBV6-3

CDR3: ASSPYSAVNTEAF
J: TRBJ1-1
V: TRBV7-9

CDR3: SVGRTGGDRYT
J: TRBJ1-2
V: TRBV29-1

CDR3: ASSYSAGNTEAF
J: TRBJ1-1
V: TRBV6-5

CDR3: ASTEWQDPNQPQH
J: TRBJ1-5
V: TRBV28

CDR3: ASRPRTSVSGELF
J: TRBJ2-2
V: TRBV12-3/TRBV12-4

CDR3: ASSLRPGYGYT
J: TRBJ1-2
V: TRBV5-5

CDR3: ASSAHESSGANVLT
J: TRBJ2-6
V: TRBV7-8

CDR3: SARQDTVYNEQF
J: TRBJ2-1
V: TRBV20-1

CDR3: ATSDLMGNTGELF
J: TRBJ2-2
V: TRBV24-1

CDR3: ASSSARDRGSNQPQH
J: TRBJ1-5
V: TRBV12-3/TRBV12-4

CDR3: ASSDVQGSYNEQF
J: TRBJ2-1
V: TRBV19

CDR3: ASSWEGDTEAF
J: TRBJ1-1
V: TRBV4-1

CDR3: ASSALGTGGYGYT
J: TRBJ1-2
V: TRBV10-2

CDR3: ASSEAGTLSYGYT
J: TRBJ1-2
V: TRBV9

CDR3: ASSSFGGPGKNIQY
J: TRBJ2-4
V: TRBV27

CDR3: ASRHNQGNTGELF
J: TRBJ2-2
V: TRBV7-8